The sequence of this T cell receptor (beta chain) was determined in a study of cytomegalovirus exposure and HLA in healthy donors. Study results and limitations: The only immune exposure information that was available was CMV serostatus.

PCR was performed using 60 Vbeta and 13 Jbeta primers. The data were produced by immunoSEQ multiplex PCR, yet TCRdb's version contains in-frame clones alone and is incomplete. The data hold 130,000 to 150,000 clones, with over 80% observed a single time. CDR3 size: 14 residues. Germline V gene data show CDR1 as SGHRS and CDR2 as YFSETQ. Trimming shortened V by 0 bases and J by 5 bases, and 11 bases separated the two germline ends. This clone occurred a few times. Its antigen remains unidentified. Sample: PBMCs. The receptor was derived from a woman in her thirties in good health and CMV-seronegative. The chain links TRBV5-1 to TRBJ1-1; tentative D call: TRBD1 (6 bases). This CDR3 reads CASSLAQQGTEAFF. CDR3 sequence (DNA): TGCGCCAGCAGCTTGGCCCAACAGGGTACTGAAGCTTTCTTT.